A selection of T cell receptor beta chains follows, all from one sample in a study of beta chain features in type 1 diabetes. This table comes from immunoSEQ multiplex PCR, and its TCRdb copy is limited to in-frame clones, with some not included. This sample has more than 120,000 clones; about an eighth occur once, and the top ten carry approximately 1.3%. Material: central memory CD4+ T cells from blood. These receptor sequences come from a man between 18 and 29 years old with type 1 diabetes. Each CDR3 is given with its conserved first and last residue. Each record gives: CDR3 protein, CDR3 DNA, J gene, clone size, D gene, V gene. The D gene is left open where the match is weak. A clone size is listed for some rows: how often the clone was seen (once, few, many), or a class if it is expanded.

CSARTPARGDTQYF | TGCAGCGCCCGGACGCCCGCCAGGGGAGATACGCAGTATTTT | TRBJ2-3 | few | . | TRBV29-1
CASSVAGRPEAFF | TGTGCCAGCAGTGTTGCGGGGAGACCTGAAGCTTTCTTT | TRBJ1-1 | . | . | TRBV2
CASSSEIATYEQYF | TGTGCCAGCAGCTCCGAAATCGCGACCTACGAGCAGTACTTC | TRBJ2-7 | . | . | TRBV7-6
CASSLGTGWSYEQYF | TGCGCCAGCAGCTTGGGGACAGGATGGTCCTACGAGCAGTACTTC | TRBJ2-7 | . | TRBD1 | TRBV5-1
CASSATGEQPQHF | TGTGCCAGCAGCGCGACAGGGGAACAGCCCCAGCATTTT | TRBJ1-5 | many | TRBD1 | TRBV7-9
CASSMGTSGGVGEQFF | TGTGCCAGCAGCATGGGGACTAGCGGGGGAGTAGGTGAGCAGTTCTTC | TRBJ2-1 | few | TRBD2 | TRBV7-7
CSARVSGTQYF | TGCAGTGCTAGAGTTTCGGGGACCCAGTACTTC | TRBJ2-5 | few | . | TRBV20-1
CASSSGFSPGRPLKPEAFF | TGCGCCAGCAGCTCCGGCTTTTCCCCCGGAAGACCCTTGAAGCCTGAAGCTTTCTTT | TRBJ1-1 | . | . | TRBV5-1
CASSSPRRNENGYTF | TGTGCCAGCAGCTCCCCCCGGAGGAATGAGAATGGCTACACCTTC | TRBJ1-2 | few | . | TRBV5-4
CSGGTGAVNEQFF | TGCAGCGGGGGGACAGGCGCAGTCAATGAGCAGTTCTTC | TRBJ2-1 | many | TRBD1 | TRBV29-1
CASSKDRGDRESEKAYNEQFF | TGTGCCAGCAGCAAAGATCGGGGCGACAGGGAATCGGAAAAGGCCTACAATGAGCAGTTCTTC | TRBJ2-1 | few | . | TRBV21-1